The rows below give T cell receptor beta chains drawn from one sample of a study of blood T cells in healthy people across ages. TCRdb fed the 5' RACE reads into MiXCR, producing one record per CDR3 protein. This table has around 320,000 distinct CDR3 sequences, 25% to 30% appearing once. The specimen was blood. These receptors were obtained from a woman aged 70 to 79 in good health. Each CDR3 is given with its conserved first and last residue.

v_call	j_call	cdr3_aa
TRBV27	TRBJ1-2	CASRRDIGYGYTF
TRBV11-2	TRBJ2-4	CASSLLGGFQNIQYF
TRBV3-1	TRBJ2-1	CASSQEGRQTRGNEQFF
TRBV5-1	TRBJ2-5	CASSGGFGYQETQYF
TRBV7-2	TRBJ2-3	CASSSDRAPDTQYF
TRBV27	TRBJ2-1	CASSFRGTIYNEQFF
TRBV5-1	TRBJ1-5	CASSLAPTGANQPQHF
TRBV4-2	TRBJ2-1	CASSQGTGAGNEQFF
TRBV7-3	TRBJ2-7	CASSLQTGYEQYF
TRBV7-8	TRBJ2-4	CASSLGSLQYF
TRBV14	TRBJ2-3	CASSQDPDRALGADTQYF
TRBV12-3/TRBV12-4	TRBJ2-2	CASRRTGTSGSGVSTGELFF
TRBV5-4	TRBJ2-1	CASSWTDRGTHNEQFF
TRBV20-1	TRBJ2-1	CSALWGGSGNLNEQFF
TRBV5-5	TRBJ1-2	CASSQIRQGSYGYTF
TRBV5-1	TRBJ2-1	CASIRTEGTAEQFF
TRBV9	TRBJ2-3	CASSGISDTQYF
TRBV2	TRBJ1-2	CASSEQLNYGYAF
TRBV12-3/TRBV12-4	TRBJ1-1	CASTGTDEAFF
TRBV2	TRBJ2-5	CASSDWEAQYF
TRBV5-1	TRBJ2-2	CASSSQAGRNTGELFF
TRBV20-1	TRBJ2-5	CSARTSGRETQYF
TRBV24-1	TRBJ2-7	CATSDSGTGHGEQYF
TRBV7-2	TRBJ2-5	CASSDSGMVWETQYF
TRBV7-3	TRBJ2-1	CASSLPSDEQFF
TRBV18	TRBJ2-7	CASSPLPGTSSYEQYF
TRBV18	TRBJ1-2	CASSSTGAALEGYTF
TRBV10-3	TRBJ2-1	CATTPQRDTYNEQFF
TRBV28	.	CASTPWGREDNEQFF
TRBV25-1	TRBJ1-2	CASSDQIGANYGYTF
TRBV12-5	TRBJ1-1	CASGLDSEAFF
TRBV5-5	TRBJ2-3	CASSLDYYADTQYF
TRBV12-3/TRBV12-4	TRBJ2-5	CASSLQGTVQETQYF
TRBV20-1	.	CSARSPGRGAVGNEQFF
TRBV27	TRBJ1-1	CASSGPGTGAFF
TRBV9	TRBJ2-1	CASSVTSGTGADNEQFF
TRBV5-5	TRBJ2-7	CASWRTGSYEQYF
TRBV29-1	TRBJ2-3	CSVGTDTDTQYF
TRBV3-1	.	CASSQDRDRQKPYNEQFF
TRBV10-2	TRBJ2-3	CASGAPGDTQYF
TRBV20-1	TRBJ2-7	CSASGLAGGSSFTYEQYF
TRBV28	TRBJ1-2	CASQGRTFNYGYTF
TRBV3-1	TRBJ1-2	CASSQGFGLVDYGYTF
TRBV12-3/TRBV12-4	TRBJ2-3	CASRRPGTDTQYF
TRBV7-3	TRBJ2-1	CASSSLAGGRNEQFF
TRBV29-1	TRBJ1-2	CSVPSGRGANYGYTF
TRBV20-1	TRBJ2-1	CSAPRIAGSSYNEQFF
TRBV18	TRBJ2-5	CASSSRQGSLETQYF
TRBV10-3	TRBJ1-2	CAIGTGAQNGYTF
TRBV7-3	TRBJ2-7	CASSLTPGAGEQYF